This entry lists 30 T cell receptor beta chains sequenced from one sample in a study of blood T cell repertoires in COVID-19. Here immunoSEQ multiplex PCR was the method, and the copy in TCRdb shows in-frame clones only, minus some. This sample has some 66,000 clones; about 90% occur once, and the top ten carry around 7%. The material sequenced was peripheral blood. The receptors derive from a human donor in a cohort sampled during active COVID-19.

This chain joins TRBV6-2 or TRBV6-3 and TRBJ2-1; TRBD2 matches 11 bases. CDR1 is MNHEY and CDR2 is SVGEGT in the germline V gene. The CDR3 is made up of 15 amino acids. Trimming at V came to 6 bases and at J to 5 bases, leaving 6 bases not matched to a gene. The CDR3 is CASSGPSGGNNEQFF. Written as DNA, the CDR3 is TGTGCCAGCAGCGGGCCTAGCGGGGGGAACAATGAGCAGTTCTTC.

This rearrangement joins TRBV5-6 to TRBJ2-3, with D possibly being TRBD2 (5 bases). V lost 4 bases, J lost 2 bases, and 20 bases lay in between. Germline-derived CDR1 and CDR2 are SGHDT and YYEEEE. This CDR3 spans 17 amino acids. The CDR3 sequence: CASSTPLVTIHTDTQYF. The CDR3, as DNA: TGTGCCAGCAGCACCCCCCTAGTGACTATTCACACAGATACGCAGTATTTT.

The V and J genes are TRBV2 and TRBJ1-1, with 8 bases aligning to TRBD1. Unmatched junction bases numbered 9, after V lost 7 bases and J lost 2 bases. This CDR3 has 15 residues. Germline lookup yields CDR1 SNHLY and CDR2 FYNNEI. This CDR3 is CASKGRGLSNTEAFF. In DNA, the CDR3 is TGTGCCAGCAAGGGCAGGGGGCTAAGTAACACTGAAGCTTTCTTT. Combining the CDR3 with reference TRBV2 and TRBJ1-1 gives the whole variable domain EPEVTQTPSHQVTQMGQEVILRCVPISNHLYFYWYRQILGQKVEFLVSFYNNEISEKSEIFDDQFSVERPDGSNFTLKIRSTKLEDSAMYFCASKGRGLSNTEAFFGQGTRLTVV.

This sequence joins TRBV20-1 and TRBJ2-7; 9 bases align to TRBD1. The V and J ends lost 1 base and 11 bases, in that order; junction bases with no gene match: 3. CDR1 is DFQATT, CDR2 SNEGSKA, per germline (reference sequence). The CDR3 contains 11 residues. The CDR3 sequence: CSARGRDREYF. The CDR3 DNA reads as TGCAGTGCTAGAGGACGGGACAGGGAGTACTTC.

V gene TRBV29-1 combines with J gene TRBJ2-4; perhaps TRBD1 as D (5 bases). V gave up 4 bases and J gave up 4 bases, with 11 bases separating them. This CDR3 has 13 amino acids. The V gene's germline CDR1 is SQVTM and CDR2 ANQGSEA. CDR3 sequence: CSVAQGSKNIQYF. The CDR3 DNA reads as TGCAGCGTTGCCCAGGGCTCAAAAAACATTCAGTACTTC.

This sequence joins TRBV7-2 and TRBJ2-1, with TRBD2 matching over 9 bases. V was clipped by 3 bases and J by 5 bases; unmatched bases: 2. The CDR3 extends over 14 amino acids. CDR1 and CDR2 from the germline V gene are SGHTA and FQGNSA. The CDR3 region is CASSLGLADNEQFF. The DNA for the CDR3 is TGTGCCAGCAGCTTGGGACTAGCTGACAATGAGCAGTTCTTC. Using reference TRBV7-2 and TRBJ2-1 for the parts outside the CDR3, the full variable domain is GAGVSQSPSNKVTEKGKDVELRCDPISGHTALYWYRQSLGQGLEFLIYFQGNSAPDKSGLPSDRFSAERTGGSVSTLTIQRTQQEDSAVYLCASSLGLADNEQFFGPGTRLTVL.

This chain uses TRBV19 with TRBJ2-2, with TRBD1 identical over 7 bases. The CDR3 covers 14 residues. CDR1 is LNHDA and CDR2 is SQIVND in the germline V gene (reference sequence). V shed 7 bases, J shed 5 bases, and the junction held 7 bases outside the gene matches. Written as DNA, the CDR3 is TGTGCCAGTACCCTGACAGGGCGTACCGGGGAGCTGTTTTTT. Amino acid sequence: CASTLTGRTGELFF.

The V gene is TRBV19, the J gene TRBJ1-6; tentative D call: TRBD1 (5 bases). The CDR3 is 16 residues long. Germline V gene data show CDR1 as LNHDA and CDR2 as SQIVND (reference sequence). V was shortened by 5 bases and J by 7 bases, with 18 bases between the two germline ends. In nucleotides, the CDR3 is TGTGCCAGTAGTTACCCCCCGGGGGGGGTAAATTCACCCCTCCACTTT. Translating it yields CASSYPPGGVNSPLHF.

This chain joins TRBV21-1 and TRBJ2-5; no DNA check was done on the table's D call, TRBD2. TRBV21-1 is labeled a pseudogene. The CDR3 contains 16 residues. The CDR3 protein is CASSKYSEGRQETQYF. The CDR3 DNA reads as TGTGCCAGCAGCAAGTACTCAGAGGGCCGCCAAGAGACCCAGTACTTC.

This CDR3 reads CASSLFPPVVGSYEQYF. The CDR3 bases are TGTGCCAGCAGTTTATTCCCACCGGTGGTTGGCTCCTACGAGCAGTACTTC. The chain uses TRBV27 and TRBJ2-7; D is ambiguous. This CDR3 has 17 residues. Between the trimmed V and J ends, which lost 1 base and 0 bases, there was a span of 16 bases. CDR1 and CDR2 from the germline V gene are MNHEY and SMNVEV (reference sequence).

V usage is TRBV5-5 and J usage is TRBJ2-5; a weak D match, TRBD2 (6 bases). The V gene's germline CDR1 is SGHKS and CDR2 YYEKEE (reference sequence). The CDR3 runs 17 residues. Between the trimmed V and J ends, which lost 2 bases and 5 bases, there was a span of 22 bases. CDR3 protein: CASSFSIGLALGETQYF. CDR3 nucleotides: TGTGCCAGCAGCTTCTCGATCGGGCTAGCGCTGGGTGAGACCCAGTACTTC.

In its sample, this clone was seen once. The chain combines TRBV6-1 with TRBJ1-3; D is unclear. The CDR3 has 15 amino acids. V was shortened by 3 bases and J by 0 bases, with 9 bases between the two germline ends. Germline CDR1 MNHNS, CDR2 SASEGT. Written as DNA, the CDR3 is TGTGCCAGCAGTGAGACTGCGAGCTCTGGAAACACCATATATTTT. It translates to CASSETASSGNTIYF.

This clone was seen a few times. The CDR3 DNA sequence: TGTGCCAGCTCAGCTTCGGGACAGGGATTCACAGATACGCAGTATTTT. Residues: CASSASGQGFTDTQYF. The rearrangement links TRBV18 to TRBJ2-3; 9 nucleotides match TRBD1. The CDR3 runs 16 residues. Looked up from germline, CDR1 is KGHSH and CDR2 is LQKENI. Trimming cost V 5 bases and J 2 bases; bases outside gene matches: 8.

The V gene is TRBV5-1, the J gene TRBJ2-2; no clear D gene. The CDR3 runs to 18 residues. From germline, CDR1 is SGHRS and CDR2 YFSETQ. V was cut by 0 bases and J by 5 bases, with 20 bases left in between. The CDR3 bases are TGCGCCAGCAGCTTGGACGCGACTTCCGACGTCGGGACCGGGGAGCTGTTTTTT. Translation gives CASSLDATSDVGTGELFF.

This clone was detected once. This chain uses TRBV7-2 with TRBJ2-5; 11 nucleotides line up with TRBD1. The CDR3 extends over 14 amino acids. V shed 5 bases, J shed 10 bases, and the junction held 9 bases outside the gene matches. Germline CDR1 SGHTA, CDR2 FQGNSA. The CDR3 loop is CASSEDRGQRVQYF. CDR3 nucleotide sequence: TGTGCCAGCAGCGAGGACAGGGGGCAACGGGTCCAGTACTTC. Together with reference TRBV7-2 and TRBJ2-5, the CDR3 gives the full variable domain: GAGVSQSPSNKVTEKGKDVELRCDPISGHTALYWYRQSLGQGLEFLIYFQGNSAPDKSGLPSDRFSAERTGGSVSTLTIQRTQQEDSAVYLCASSEDRGQRVQYFGPGTRLLVL.

This chain links TRBV3-1 (or the pseudogene TRBV3-2) with TRBJ2-5; D call uncertain. V gave up 0 bases and J gave up 1 base, with 9 bases separating them. The CDR3 runs 15 residues. Germline assignment: CDR1 LGHDT and CDR2 YNNKEL (reference sequence). The chain's CDR3 is CASSQDLGSQETQYF. In nucleotides, the CDR3 is TGTGCCAGCAGCCAAGATCTCGGGTCCCAAGAGACCCAGTACTTC.

The chain is built from TRBV3-1 (or the pseudogene TRBV3-2) and TRBJ2-7, with 9 bases that match TRBD2. With V trimmed by 4 bases and J by 3 bases, 1 base remained unmatched. Germline CDR1 LGHDT, CDR2 YNNKEL (reference sequence). The CDR3 is 13 amino acids. The CDR3 DNA sequence: TGTGCCAGCAGCCGCGGGGGGGGCTACGAGCAGTACTTC. As protein: CASSRGGGYEQYF.

The chain carries TRBV27 and TRBJ2-2; D unclear. Germline V lookup: CDR1 MNHEY, CDR2 SMNVEV (reference sequence). The CDR3 runs to 13 residues. V was trimmed by 3 bases and J by 3 bases, leaving 5 bases between them. The CDR3 loop is CASSFLYTGELFF. The DNA of the CDR3 is TGTGCCAGCAGTTTTCTATACACCGGGGAGCTGTTTTTT.

The V gene is TRBV30, the J gene TRBJ2-2; 8 bases match TRBD1. Looked up from germline, CDR1 is GTSNPN and CDR2 is SVGIG (reference sequence). The CDR3 length is 14 residues. V lost 3 bases and J lost 6; bases outside the gene matches: 6. The CDR3 is CAWRKTGAPGELFF. The CDR3 coding sequence is TGTGCCTGGAGGAAGACAGGGGCCCCCGGGGAGCTGTTTTTT.

The chain combines TRBV28 with TRBJ2-7; TRBD2 might be the D (7 bases). Germline V gene lookup returns CDR1 MDHEN and CDR2 SYDVKM. The V gene lost 10 bases and the J gene lost 2 bases, with 15 bases spanning the gap. The CDR3 totals 13 residues. The CDR3 loop is CATGGRRPYEQYF. CDR3 nucleotide sequence: TGTGCCACGGGGGGCAGGCGACCCTACGAGCAGTACTTC.

The V gene is TRBV5-6, the J gene TRBJ1-3; 9 positions match TRBD1. Germline assignment: CDR1 SGHDT and CDR2 YYEEEE. V lost 4 bases to trimming and J lost 1 base; unmatched junction nucleotides: 12. The CDR3 covers 18 residues. The CDR3 DNA reads as TGTGCCAGCAGCGGGCGGACAGGGGTGATTCAGTCTGGAAACACCATATATTTT. Translation: CASSGRTGVIQSGNTIYF.

This rearrangement joins TRBV30 to TRBJ2-1; 11 positions match TRBD2. Trimming took 2 bases from V and 4 from J; bases not matched to a gene: 4. CDR1 and CDR2 from the germline V gene are GTSNPN and SVGIG (reference sequence). The length of the CDR3 is 15 residues. The CDR3 is CAWSTSSGRYNEQFF. The DNA of the CDR3 is TGTGCCTGGAGTACGTCTAGCGGGAGGTACAATGAGCAGTTCTTC.

This clone has a handful of counts. The rearrangement joins TRBV6-6 to TRBJ2-7, with 14 bases lining up with TRBD2. Germline trimming cut 5 bases from V and 3 bases from J; bases unmatched to any gene: 6. The CDR3 extends over 16 amino acids. Germline CDR1 and CDR2: MNHNY and SVGAGI (reference sequence). The CDR3: CASSRGTSGGFYEQYF. CDR3 bases: TGTGCCAGCAGTCGCGGGACTAGCGGGGGCTTCTACGAGCAGTACTTC.

This chain uses TRBV28 with TRBJ2-1, with 9 nucleotides matching TRBD2. The length of the CDR3 is 14 residues. With V trimmed by 6 bases and J by 5 bases, 5 bases remained unmatched. Germline V gene lookup returns CDR1 MDHEN and CDR2 SYDVKM. Here the CDR3 DNA reads TGTGCCAGCAGCGTAGCGGGAGAGAACAATGAGCAGTTCTTC. Residues: CASSVAGENNEQFF.

This sequence joins TRBV9 and TRBJ2-1, with TRBD2 as a possible D gene (6 bases). The V and J ends lost 3 bases and 10 bases respectively, with 14 bases between them. Germline loops: CDR1 SGDLS, CDR2 YYNGEE. The CDR3 length is 13 residues. CDR3 sequence reads: CASSGGGVGEQFF. As DNA, the CDR3 is TGTGCCAGCAGCGGCGGAGGGGTTGGCGAGCAGTTCTTC.

The J gene is TRBJ1-2, the V gene TRBV10-3; the D gene is possibly TRBD1 (5 bases). V dropped 0 bases and J dropped 1 base, with 12 bases sitting between them. Germline CDR1 ENHRY, CDR2 SYGVKD. CDR3 length: 16 amino acids. The DNA for the CDR3 is TGTGCCATCAGTGAGTCGGGGCAGGCCTTTAACTATGGCTACACCTTC. Protein product: CAISESGQAFNYGYTF.

The chain carries TRBV19 and TRBJ2-7, with a weak D call TRBD1 (6 bases). Germline loops: CDR1 LNHDA, CDR2 SQIVND (reference sequence). The CDR3 extends over 14 amino acids. Trimming pared 6 bases from V and 0 bases from J, leaving 12 bases between. CDR3: CASSRDTNSYEQYF. DNA for the CDR3: TGTGCCAGTAGCCGGGACACCAACTCCTACGAGCAGTACTTC.

This chain uses TRBV3-1 (or the pseudogene TRBV3-2) with TRBJ1-3; TRBD1 is a possible D gene (6 bases). CDR1 and CDR2 from the germline V gene are LGHDT and YNNKEL (reference sequence). The CDR3 consists of 13 residues. Trimming removed 6 bases at V and 0 bases at J, with 6 bases between. For the CDR3, the DNA is TGTGCCAGCAGACAGGGCTCTGGAAACACCATATATTTT. Residues: CASRQGSGNTIYF.

V gene TRBV18 combines with J gene TRBJ2-7; D remains unclear. Trimming took 2 bases from V and 1 from J, leaving 9 bases between them. The CDR3 length is 14 residues. CDR1 is KGHSH, CDR2 LQKENI, per germline. The CDR3 DNA follows: TGTGCCAGCTCACCAGAGGCCCAATCCTACGAGCAGTACTTC. As protein: CASSPEAQSYEQYF.

This rearrangement joins TRBV5-1 to TRBJ1-4; D gene uncertain. The CDR3 loop spans 17 amino acids. Trimming shortened V by 7 bases and J by 0 bases, and 19 bases separated the two germline ends. The germline gives CDR1 SGHRS, CDR2 YFSETQ. As DNA, the CDR3 is TGCGCCAGCGGTAGCGGAGACGTACTATCAACTAATGAAAAACTGTTTTTT. This encodes CASGSGDVLSTNEKLFF.